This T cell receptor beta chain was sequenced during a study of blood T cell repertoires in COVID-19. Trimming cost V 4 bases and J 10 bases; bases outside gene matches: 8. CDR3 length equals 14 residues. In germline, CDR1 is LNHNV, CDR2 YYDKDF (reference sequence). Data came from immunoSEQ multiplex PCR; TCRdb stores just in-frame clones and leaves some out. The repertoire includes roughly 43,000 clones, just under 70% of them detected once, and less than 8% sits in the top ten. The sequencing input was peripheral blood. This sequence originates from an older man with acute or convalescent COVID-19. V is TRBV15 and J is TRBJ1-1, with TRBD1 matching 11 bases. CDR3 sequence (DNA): TGTGCCACCAGCACAGGACAGGGGGCGAGATCAGCTTTCTTT. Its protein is CATSTGQGARSAFF.